The next 3 T cell receptor beta chains were all read from a single sample in a study of T-cell reconstitution after alpha-beta-depleted transplantation in children. The authors prepared the TCRbeta library with unique molecular identifiers. TCRdb called the PCR reads again in MiXCR, with one record for every CDR3 protein. The sample gives around 800,000 distinct CDR3 sequences, 16% of which show up once; roughly 5% is in the top ten. The material was PBMCs, mostly from graft donor cells, obtained 360 days after TCRalphabeta/CD19-depleted stem cell transplant. Receptors were obtained from a male patient aged 10 to 17 who had a stem cell transplant for acute lymphoblastic leukemia, so the T cells may come from the graft donor.

This chain links TRBV29-1 with TRBJ2-3; D might be TRBD1 (5 bases). With 4 bases removed from V and 6 bases from J, the gap between germline ends came to 20 bases. Germline V gene lookup returns CDR1 SQVTM and CDR2 ANQGSEA. CDR3 length: 15 residues. CDR3 loop: CSVGDWAGIGDTQYF. In DNA, the CDR3 is TGCAGCGTTGGAGATTGGGCAGGGATCGGGGATACGCAGTATTTT.

This clonotype was counted only a few times. The genes are TRBV28 and TRBJ2-5, with 8 bases aligning to TRBD1. Germline V gene data show CDR1 as MDHEN and CDR2 as SYDVKM. The V segment lost 6 bases and the J segment 4 bases; nucleotides outside the gene matches: 13. The CDR3 has 16 amino acids. The CDR3 sequence is CASSFRPWTGRETQYF. In DNA form, the CDR3 reads TGTGCCAGCAGCTTTAGACCCTGGACAGGGAGAGAGACCCAGTACTTC.

This clonotype was picked up a small number of times. This sequence joins TRBV6-5 and TRBJ2-2; 13 bases are a match to TRBD2. The V gene end was trimmed by 2 bases and the J gene end by 9 bases; junction bases not matched to a gene: 6. CDR3 length: 16 amino acids. From germline, CDR1 is MNHEY and CDR2 SVGAGI. The CDR3, as DNA: TGTGCCAGCAGTTACGCCGGACTAGCGGGAGTTCGGGAGCTGTTTTTT. Residues: CASSYAGLAGVRELFF.